This T cell receptor (beta chain) was profiled in a study of blood T cell repertoires in COVID-19. Study context: From T cells, B-cell-depleted T cells, or PBMCs came the material, which was cDNA or gDNA.

Libraries were prepared by immunoSEQ multiplex PCR; TCRdb keeps only in-frame clonotypes and omits some of them. This repertoire shows about 150,000 clones, around three quarters found once; its top ten account for 8.6%. Germline V lookup: CDR1 MDHEN, CDR2 SYDVKM. The J segment lost 5 bases and the V segment lost 2 bases, leaving 5 bases of the junction unmatched. The CDR3 loop spans 15 amino acids. This chain connects TRBV28 to TRBJ2-7, with 11 bases identical to TRBD2. This TCR came from a man between 45 and 60 years old with active or convalescent COVID-19. The sample was peripheral blood. CDR3 coding DNA: TGTGCCAGCAGTTTACTGGCTAGCGGGAGGAACGAGCAGTACTTC. Amino acids: CASSLLASGRNEQYF.